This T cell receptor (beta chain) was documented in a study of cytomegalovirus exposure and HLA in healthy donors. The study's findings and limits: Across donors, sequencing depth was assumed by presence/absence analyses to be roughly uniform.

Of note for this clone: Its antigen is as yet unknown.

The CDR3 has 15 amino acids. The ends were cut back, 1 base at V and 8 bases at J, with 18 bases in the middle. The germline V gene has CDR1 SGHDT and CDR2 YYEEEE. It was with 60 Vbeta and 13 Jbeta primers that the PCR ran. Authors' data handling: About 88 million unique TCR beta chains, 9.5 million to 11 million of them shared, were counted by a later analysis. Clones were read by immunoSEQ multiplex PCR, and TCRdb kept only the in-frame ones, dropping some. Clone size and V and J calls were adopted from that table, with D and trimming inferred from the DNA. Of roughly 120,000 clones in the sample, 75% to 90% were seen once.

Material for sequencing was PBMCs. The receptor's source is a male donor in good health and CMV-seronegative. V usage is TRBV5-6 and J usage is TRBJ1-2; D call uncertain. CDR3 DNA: TGTGCCAGCAGCTTGTTATCTGTAGGTGTGAGGGGCTACACCTTC. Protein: CASSLLSVGVRGYTF.